This T cell receptor beta chain was captured in a study of blood T cells in healthy people across ages. Together with a sample-barcoded 5' primer, a J-beta primer mix was included in a second PCR lasting roughly 6 to 12 cycles. TCRdb independently ran MiXCR on the 5' RACE reads; one entry per CDR3 protein. The sample has 800,000 to 1,000,000 distinct CDR3 sequences; under 50% are singletons. V was pared by 4 bases and J by 5 bases, with 5 bases of the junction left unmatched. Germline CDR1 reads SGHRS; CDR2 reads YFSETQ. This CDR3 has 15 residues. This clonotype was seen many times. This TCR derives from a man aged 25-45 years in good health. This sequence joins TRBV5-1 and TRBJ2-7, with 14 bases identical to TRBD2. The sequencing sample was made of blood. The CDR3 nucleotides read TGCGCCAGCAGCCAGAGACTAGCGGGGGGGAACGAGCAGTACTTC. Its protein is CASSQRLAGGNEQYF.